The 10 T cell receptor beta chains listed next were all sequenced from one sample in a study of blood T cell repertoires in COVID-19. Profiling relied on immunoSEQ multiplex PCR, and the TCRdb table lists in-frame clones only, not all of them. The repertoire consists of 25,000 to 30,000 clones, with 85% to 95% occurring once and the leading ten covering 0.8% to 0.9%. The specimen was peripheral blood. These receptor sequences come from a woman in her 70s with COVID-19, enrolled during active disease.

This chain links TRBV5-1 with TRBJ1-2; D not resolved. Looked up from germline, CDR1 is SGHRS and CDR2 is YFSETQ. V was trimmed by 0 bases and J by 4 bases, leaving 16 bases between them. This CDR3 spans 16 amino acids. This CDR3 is CASSLGPSGATYGYTF. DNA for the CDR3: TGCGCCAGCAGCTTGGGCCCCTCCGGAGCAACCTATGGCTACACCTTC. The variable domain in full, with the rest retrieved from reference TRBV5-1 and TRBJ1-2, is KAGVTQTPRYLIKTRGQQVTLSCSPISGHRSVSWYQQTPGQGLQFLFEYFSETQRNKGNFPGRFSGRQFSNSRSEMNVSTLELGDSALYLCASSLGPSGATYGYTFGSGTRLTVV.

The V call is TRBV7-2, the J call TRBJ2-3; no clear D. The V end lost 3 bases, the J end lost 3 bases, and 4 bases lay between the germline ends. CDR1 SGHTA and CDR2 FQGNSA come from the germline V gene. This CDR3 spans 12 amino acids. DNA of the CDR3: TGTGCCAGCAGCTTGAGAACAGATACGCAGTATTTT. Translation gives CASSLRTDTQYF.

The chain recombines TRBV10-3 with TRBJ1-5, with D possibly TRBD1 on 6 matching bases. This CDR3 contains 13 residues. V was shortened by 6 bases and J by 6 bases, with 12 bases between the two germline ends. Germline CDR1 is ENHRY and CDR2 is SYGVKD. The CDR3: CAISRDKAQPQHF. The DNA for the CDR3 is TGTGCCATCAGCCGGGACAAAGCTCAGCCCCAGCATTTT.

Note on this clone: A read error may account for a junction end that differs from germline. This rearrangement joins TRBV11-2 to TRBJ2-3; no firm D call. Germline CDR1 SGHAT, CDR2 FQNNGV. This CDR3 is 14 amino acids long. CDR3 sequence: CASSLGSSTDTQYF. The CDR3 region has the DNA TGTGCCAGCAGTTTAGGTTCTAGCACAGATACGCAGTATTTT.

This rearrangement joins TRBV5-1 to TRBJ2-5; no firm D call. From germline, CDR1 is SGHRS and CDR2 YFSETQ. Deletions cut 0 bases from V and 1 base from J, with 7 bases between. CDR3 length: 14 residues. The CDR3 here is CASSLDSGQETQYF. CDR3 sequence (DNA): TGCGCCAGCAGCTTGGACTCAGGCCAAGAGACCCAGTACTTC. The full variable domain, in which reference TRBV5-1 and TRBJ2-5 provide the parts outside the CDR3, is KAGVTQTPRYLIKTRGQQVTLSCSPISGHRSVSWYQQTPGQGLQFLFEYFSETQRNKGNFPGRFSGRQFSNSRSEMNVSTLELGDSALYLCASSLDSGQETQYFGPGTRLLVL.

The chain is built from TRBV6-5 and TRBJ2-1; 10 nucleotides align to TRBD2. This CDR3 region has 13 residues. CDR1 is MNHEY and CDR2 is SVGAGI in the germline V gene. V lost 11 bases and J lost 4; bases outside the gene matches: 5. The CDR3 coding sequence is TGTGCCGCTGGGACTAGCGCGTACAATGAGCAGTTCTTC. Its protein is CAAGTSAYNEQFF.

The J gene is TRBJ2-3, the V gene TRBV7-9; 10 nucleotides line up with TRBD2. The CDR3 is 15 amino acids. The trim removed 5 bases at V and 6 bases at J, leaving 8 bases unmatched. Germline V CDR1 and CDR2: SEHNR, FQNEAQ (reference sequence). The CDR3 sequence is CASSPSGSFADTQYF. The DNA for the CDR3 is TGTGCCAGCAGCCCTAGCGGGAGCTTTGCGGATACGCAGTATTTT. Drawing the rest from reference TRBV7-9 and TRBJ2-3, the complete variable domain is DTGVSQNPRHKITKRGQNVTFRCDPISEHNRLYWYRQTLGQGPEFLTYFQNEAQLEKSRLLSDRFSAERPKGSFSTLEIQRTEQGDSAMYLCASSPSGSFADTQYFGPGTRLTVL.

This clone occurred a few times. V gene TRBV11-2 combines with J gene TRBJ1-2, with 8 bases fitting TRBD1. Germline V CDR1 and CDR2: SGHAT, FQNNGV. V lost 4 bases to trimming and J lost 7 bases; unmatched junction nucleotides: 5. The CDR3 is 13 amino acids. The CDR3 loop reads CASSSDRAAGYTF. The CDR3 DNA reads TGTGCCAGCAGCTCGGACAGGGCGGCTGGCTACACCTTC.

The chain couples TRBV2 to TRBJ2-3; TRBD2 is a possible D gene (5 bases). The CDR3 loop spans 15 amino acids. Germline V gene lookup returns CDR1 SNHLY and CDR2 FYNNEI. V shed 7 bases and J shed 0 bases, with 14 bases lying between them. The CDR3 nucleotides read TGTGCCAGCATGGCAGGACTTCTTAGCACAGATACGCAGTATTTT. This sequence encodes CASMAGLLSTDTQYF.

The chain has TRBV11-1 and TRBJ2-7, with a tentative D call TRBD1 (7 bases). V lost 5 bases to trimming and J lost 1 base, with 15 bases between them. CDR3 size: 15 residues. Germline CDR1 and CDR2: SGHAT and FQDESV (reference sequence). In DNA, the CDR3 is TGTGCCAGCAGCGGGGGGACAGTTCCTTCCTACGAGCAGTACTTC. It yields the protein CASSGGTVPSYEQYF.